This T cell receptor (beta chain) was documented in a study of beta chain features in type 1 diabetes. Overall study results and limits: Type 1 diabetes patients had TCRB CDR3s that were shorter (moderately but significantly so) in all four CD4+ subsets. The study found fewer insertions and more deletions at VDJ junctions in type 1 diabetes patients. Researchers cautioned that cDNA sequencing could over-represent cells with high TCR expression.

Via CD45RO/CCR7/CD25/CD127/CD95/CD27, cells of the CD4+ naive, central memory, regulatory and stem cell-like memory subsets were sorted. This clone appeared a few times. What it binds is unknown. Sequencing targeted expressed TCRB transcripts, as all isolated RNA had been reverse transcribed. Assay used: immunoSEQ multiplex PCR; TCRdb lists only in-frame clones, some missing. The sample lists roughly 250,000 clones, around 21% occurring once. Specimen: naive CD4+ T cells from blood. The clonotype was recovered from a woman aged 35 to 49 with type 1 diabetes.

As DNA, the CDR3 is TGTGCCAGTAGTACTGGGACAGGGTGGAGGTCTGGGGCCAACGTCCTGACTTTC. Amino acid sequence: CASSTGTGWRSGANVLTF. This chain links TRBV19 with TRBJ2-6, with 9 bases identical to TRBD1. V dropped 4 bases and J dropped 1; count of bases not matched to a gene: 8. There are 18 residues in the CDR3. From germline, CDR1 is LNHDA and CDR2 SQIVND (reference sequence).